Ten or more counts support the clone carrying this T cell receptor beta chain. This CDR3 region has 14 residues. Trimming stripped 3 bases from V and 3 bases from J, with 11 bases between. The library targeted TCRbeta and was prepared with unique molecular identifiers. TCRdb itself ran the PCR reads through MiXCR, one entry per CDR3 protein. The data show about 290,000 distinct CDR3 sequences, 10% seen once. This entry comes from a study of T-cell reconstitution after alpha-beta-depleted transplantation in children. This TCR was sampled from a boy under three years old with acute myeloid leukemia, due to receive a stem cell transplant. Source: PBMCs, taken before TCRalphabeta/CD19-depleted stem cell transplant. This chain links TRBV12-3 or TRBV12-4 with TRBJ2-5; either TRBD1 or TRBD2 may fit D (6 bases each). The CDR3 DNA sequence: TGTGCCAGCAGTTTTTCGGGGGCTGAAGAGACCCAGTACTTC. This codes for CASSFSGAEETQYF.